This TCR beta chain was profiled in a study of CD8+ T cells in alopecia areata listed by TCRdb under 2018. For the wider study: The treated patients took part in an open-label pilot trial in which moderate-to-severe alopecia areata was treated with oral tofacitinib at 5 to 10 mg twice daily. Tofacitinib was administered for 6 to 18 months, and 6 months of follow-up off drug were then conducted to assess delayed response and recurrence. In both human patients and the C3H/HeJ mouse model, the study applied high-throughput TCRbeta sequencing to look at T cell clonal expansion in alopecia areata. immunoSEQ multiplex PCR using 35 Vbeta forward primers and 13 Jbeta reverse primers was used to amplify TCRbeta CDR3 regions. Biopsies were taken from tofacitinib-treated patients at baseline and at 4 and 24 weeks of treatment, and a later scalp biopsy was taken in several of the tofacitinib-treated patients. The SALT score, which quantifies the percentage of affected scalp surface area, was used to measure disease severity in treated patients. In humans, TCRbeta sequencing was performed on scalp tissue and on sorted CD4+ and CD8+ peripheral blood T cells from healthy controls and from patients with patchy or totalis/universalis alopecia areata. Clonality in the scalp was compared among normal scalp (n=4), patchy alopecia areata scalp (n=8), and alopecia totalis/universalis scalp (n=8). The RNA source kit depended on sample type: the PAXgene miRNA kit for fixed scalp, the miRNeasy kit for PBMCs, and the RNeasy kit for mouse skin.

A few counts support this clone. What antigen it recognizes has not been identified. The sample holds no much larger clone one base away, and base qualities are not on file. This sample's time point label indicates: around 24 weeks on oral tofacitinib. In the paper's terms, the treatment or condition label means: oral pan-JAK inhibitor, 5-10 mg twice daily. Lesional scalp punch biopsies and peripheral blood were obtained from alopecia areata patients. After PBMCs were isolated by density centrifugation and stained for CD3, CD4 and CD8, a FACSAria was used to sort CD4+ and CD8+ T cells. Library construction relied on the immunoSEQ multiplex PCR assay. To provide template for TCR sequencing, every sample had RNA extracted and reverse transcribed into cDNA. First-strand cDNA was synthesized using SuperScript III with a 2:1 mix of oligo-dT and random hexamers. Amplification bias was assessed with a synthetic immune receptor repertoire, and residual bias was removed computationally. The source study handled its data this way. Raw reads were preprocessed to remove errors, and CDR3 was defined according to IMGT conventions as the region from the conserved cysteine to phenylalanine. Clonality was computed by normalizing Shannon entropy by log2 of the number of productive unique TCRs and subtracting the result from 1. Whether scalp clones were CD4 or CD8 was inferred by matching scalp TCRbeta sequences against CD4 and CD8 repertoires sorted from blood. TCRdb obtained this table from immuneACCESS and retained in-frame rearrangements with V and J assigned. These tables miss some clones; where compared with another copy, unresolved V genes account for less than half of the shortfall, and the remainder is unexplained. Clone size and V and J calls were adopted from that table, with D and trimming inferred from the DNA. The sample table records 250,000 to 300,000 clones; 58% of these occur just once. About 1.7% of the sample rests with the top ten.

Broader findings and caveats from the paper: During tofacitinib treatment, many expanded lesional clones stuck around in both scalp and blood, and this persistence may partly explain why relapse happens after treatment is stopped. With tofacitinib, both scalp clonality and the number of expanded CD8+ clones among the top 100 scalp clones went down significantly. Lesional scalp, especially in alopecia totalis/universalis, showed higher clonality and more expanded CD8+ clones than normal scalp, suggesting antigenic drive. Shared TCR sequences between patients were less evident than in mice, which may be partly attributable to HLA diversity in the patient population. Scalp TCR repertoire analysis is complicated because resident alphabeta T cells in normal human skin are also sequenced, whereas mouse skin is dominated by gammadelta T cells. Because the treated cohort was small and had just a single nonresponder, larger studies are needed to establish links between baseline CD8+ expansion and response.

CDR1 and CDR2 are drawn from the germline V gene: SGDLS, YYNGEE. V is pared back by 0 bases and J by 4 bases, with 16 bases lying between the germline termini. Inclusive of the bounding cysteine and phenylalanine, the CDR3 is 16 residues long. The kept DNA is CDR3 alone, 48 bases in frame from the first base. This clonotype was obtained from a human donor with alopecia areata. This sample comprised CD4+ T cells sorted from blood, obtained at week 24, from a patient treated with tofacitinib. The sequence joins TRBV9 to TRBJ2-5; D gene: possibly TRBD1, on 8 matching bases. The DNA sequence follows: TGTGCCAGCAGCGTAGATGGGGGGGACAGGTTAGAGACCCAGTACTTC. Its product reads: CASSVDGGDRLETQYF.